These T cell receptor beta chains were read from a single sample in a study of T cells expressing NK-cell markers. TCRdb reworked the 5' RACE reads into one entry per CDR3 protein, no DNA. Seen in this sample are about 410,000 distinct CDR3 sequences; the ten most common clones hold around 11%. The sample taken for sequencing was blood T cells: a sorted CD56 or NKG2C T cell subset, CD4+ or CD8+ T cells, or bulk PBMC T cells (not recorded which). Source of these receptors: a woman in her forties or fifties in good health. Each CDR3 is given with its conserved first and last residue.

>TRBJ2-1|TRBV20-1
CSARSRGGWSNEQFF
>TRBJ1-5|TRBV6-5
CASSNAQGDNQPQHF
>TRBJ2-2|TRBV19
CASSSPGRLTGELFF
>TRBJ2-5|TRBV5-4
CASSFFLSTVETQYF
>TRBJ1-5|TRBV27
CASSDRVYQPQHF
>TRBJ1-2|TRBV5-6
CASSLVRQPVGGGYTF
>TRBJ2-1|TRBV20-1
CSATPIAGVESEQFF
>TRBJ2-1|TRBV6-1
CASIRRDEQFF
>TRBJ1-5|TRBV5-1
CASSEGTGDTQPQHF
>TRBJ1-3|TRBV5-1
CASRQASSGNTIYF
>TRBJ1-6|TRBV4-1
CASSTTGASPLHF
>TRBJ2-7|TRBV5-1
CASSTSGRQGAYEQYF
>TRBJ2-7|TRBV30
CAWQGGRSYEQYF
>TRBJ1-2|TRBV12-3/TRBV12-4
CASAPGMGYTF
>TRBJ2-1|TRBV5-1
CASSLNLAVDEQFF
>TRBJ1-2|TRBV12-3/TRBV12-4
CASSLLGADGYTF
>TRBJ2-2|TRBV11-2
CASDSSGELFF
>TRBJ1-1|TRBV5-1
CASSLAGTGIMNTEAFF
>TRBJ2-1|TRBV20-1
CSARERTSGRNEQFF
>TRBJ2-2|TRBV28
CGTSGRTGELFF
>TRBJ2-3|TRBV5-1
CASSLEGGQYTQYF
>TRBJ2-1|TRBV20-1
CSAGGLDAYNEQFF
>TRBJ2-1|TRBV7-8
CASSTGYGFWQFF
>TRBJ2-3|TRBV5-6
CASSLVVGRAGIDTQYF
>TRBJ2-7|TRBV12-3/TRBV12-4
CASSLLGYYEQYF
>TRBJ2-1|TRBV12-3/TRBV12-4
CASSPDLAGGNEQFF
>TRBJ2-1|TRBV15
CATSPRWDNEQFF
>TRBJ1-2|TRBV4-1
CASSPYQQQNYGYTF
>TRBJ2-1|TRBV14
CASSLTPPSGSLHEQFF
>TRBJ2-1|TRBV11-2
CASSSSWGSGSYNEQFF
>TRBJ2-1|TRBV15
CATSRDRGGQGVNEQFF
>TRBJ2-2|TRBV24-1
CATSGSAWGGELFF
>TRBJ2-1|TRBV7-3
CASSSKQLAGGDNEQFF